This T cell receptor beta chain originates from a study of regulatory T cells in long-lasting Graves disease. Both iRepertoire HTBI primers and Arm-PCR of CDR3 regions were used to build the TCR beta libraries. MiXCR, run by TCRdb on the multiplex PCR reads, gives a single entry per CDR3 protein. Among under 500,000 distinct CDR3 sequences listed, roughly 20% were seen once. The study, taken as a whole, reports: Because few samples were included, accuracy may have been lower.

This clonotype occurred a few times. Its target is unknown. This sample's time point: persistent/refractory GD, antithyroid drugs over 5 years with positive TRAb. The TCR library was made from RNA that had been extracted from PBMCs in TRIzol. The TCR comes from a female donor with Graves disease. This sample comprised peripheral blood mononuclear cells (PBMCs), obtained when the disease was refractory, from a patient treated with antithyroid drugs.

The CDR3 protein is CSVPGLAGVTSYEQYF. The CDR3 DNA sequence: TGCAGTGTCCCGGGACTAGCGGGAGTAACGTCCTACGAGCAGTACTTC. The rearrangement links TRBV20-1 to TRBJ2-7, with 14 bases that match TRBD2. V trimming: 7 bases; J trimming: 1 base; junction bases outside the gene matches: 9. The CDR3 has 16 residues. Per the germline V gene, CDR1 is DFQATT and CDR2 is SNEGSKA (reference sequence).